Below are 4 T cell receptor beta chains sequenced from a single sample in a study of T cells in Graves' hyperthyroidism and ophthalmopathy. Using RNA transcripts as the source, TCR beta CDR3 regions were amplified. TCR CDR3 underwent first-round RT-PCR with the HTBI primer set. TCRdb processed the multiplex PCR reads anew with MiXCR; each CDR3 protein has one entry. The sample contains hundreds of thousands of distinct CDR3 sequences, 35% to 45% of which appear only once. Material for sequencing was blood. The source of these receptors is a man aged 18 to 29 with Graves' hyperthyroidism.

This clonotype came up many times. The chain links TRBV29-1 to TRBJ2-7; D possibly corresponds to TRBD1 (6 bases). The CDR3 length is 11 residues. Trimming left V 5 bases short and J 6 bases short, with 11 bases between. CDR1 and CDR2 from the germline V gene are SQVTM and ANQGSEA. The CDR3 DNA sequence: TGCAGCGTTCAACAGGGTGGCGAGCAGTACTTC. It is translated as CSVQQGGEQYF.

This clonotype was counted a few times. The chain couples TRBV12-3 or TRBV12-4 to TRBJ1-4; no definite D call. The CDR3 has 14 amino acids. V was cut by 8 bases and J by 7 bases, with 17 bases left in between. Here the CDR3 DNA reads TGTGCCAGCGTCCGACGGGGAGGAATTGAAAAACTGTTTTTT. Its translation: CASVRRGGIEKLFF.

This rearrangement joins TRBV9 to TRBJ1-6; no firm D call. Germline V lookup: CDR1 SGDLS, CDR2 YYNGEE. V lost 0 bases and J lost 5, with 15 bases in between. The CDR3 is 17 amino acids. The CDR3 DNA reads TGTGCCAGCAGCGTAGGAGACCCGGGCATGGATAATTCACCCCTCCACTTT. Amino acid sequence: CASSVGDPGMDNSPLHF.

This clonotype was observed at least ten times. This chain uses TRBV20-1 with TRBJ1-2, with 7 bases that match TRBD1. The junction had 8 bases not matched to a gene; V was cut back by 5 bases and J by 8 bases. Germline V gives CDR1 DFQATT, CDR2 SNEGSKA (reference sequence). There are 12 residues in the CDR3. The CDR3 DNA is TGCAGTGCTTACAGGGGAGCTATGGGCTACACCTTC. It codes for CSAYRGAMGYTF.